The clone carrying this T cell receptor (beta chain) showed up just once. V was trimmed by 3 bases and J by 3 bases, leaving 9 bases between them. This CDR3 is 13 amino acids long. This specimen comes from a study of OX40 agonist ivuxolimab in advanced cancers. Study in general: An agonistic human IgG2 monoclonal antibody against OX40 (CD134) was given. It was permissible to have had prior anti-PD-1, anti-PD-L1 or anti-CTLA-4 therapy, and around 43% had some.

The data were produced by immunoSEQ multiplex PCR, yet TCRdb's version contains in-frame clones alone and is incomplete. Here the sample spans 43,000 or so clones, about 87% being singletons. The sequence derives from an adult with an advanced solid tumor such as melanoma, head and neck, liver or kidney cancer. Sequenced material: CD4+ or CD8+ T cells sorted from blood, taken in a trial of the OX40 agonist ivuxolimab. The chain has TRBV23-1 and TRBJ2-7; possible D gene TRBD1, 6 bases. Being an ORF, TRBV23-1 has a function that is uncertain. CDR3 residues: CASSQPGDYEQYF. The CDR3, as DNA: TGCGCCAGCAGTCAGCCAGGGGACTACGAGCAGTACTTC.